These 17 T cell receptor beta chains share one sample of origin, sequenced in a study of technical replicates of blood from a handful of donors. The assay was immunoSEQ multiplex PCR, and TCRdb's table has in-frame clones only and misses some. This table has about 93,000 clones, 95% appearing once. The sequencing input was T cells isolated from PBMCs. All receptors derive from a human donor in good health.

The rearrangement uses TRBV4-1 and TRBJ2-7, with a weak D call TRBD1 (5 bases). V lost 1 base and J lost 0, with 7 bases in between. Germline V gives CDR1 MGHRA, CDR2 YSYEKL. The CDR3 contains 14 residues. This CDR3 is CASSQVRDSYEQYF. In nucleotides, the CDR3 is TGCGCCAGCAGCCAAGTCAGGGACTCCTACGAGCAGTACTTC.

The chain is built from TRBV27 and TRBJ1-4; 7 nucleotides match TRBD1. The CDR3 has 17 amino acids. Germline loops: CDR1 MNHEY, CDR2 SMNVEV (reference sequence). Trimming took 3 bases from V and 0 from J; bases not matched to a gene: 7. The DNA of the CDR3 is TGTGCCAGCAGTTTGTTGTGGCAGGGGGCAACTAATGAAAAACTGTTTTTT. Protein product: CASSLLWQGATNEKLFF.

The gene calls are TRBV19 and TRBJ2-3, with D perhaps matching TRBD2 (6 bases). CDR1 and CDR2 from the germline V gene are LNHDA and SQIVND (reference sequence). The CDR3 contains 17 residues. Trimming removed 0 bases from V and 6 bases from J, with 19 bases in between. The chain's CDR3 is CASSIERASDTRDTQYF. In DNA, the CDR3 is TGTGCCAGTAGTATAGAAAGGGCTAGCGACACTCGGGATACGCAGTATTTT.

This clone was detected only once. The CDR3 nucleotides are TGTGCCAGCAGTTTTTCCCCCCCGGGAGGGGAGGAGACCCAGTACTTC. Translating gives CASSFSPPGGEETQYF. The chain uses TRBV25-1 and TRBJ2-5, with 8 nucleotides matching TRBD2. Trimming took 5 bases from V and 5 from J; bases not matched to a gene: 13. CDR1 and CDR2 from the germline V gene are MGHDK and SYGVNS. This CDR3 region has 16 residues.

The J gene is TRBJ1-4, the V gene TRBV7-9; D is unresolved. This CDR3 spans 14 amino acids. The ends were cut back, 1 base at V and 2 bases at J, with 5 bases in the middle. Germline CDR1 SEHNR, CDR2 FQNEAQ (reference sequence). The CDR3 is CASSLDITNEKLFF. In nucleotides, the CDR3 is TGTGCCAGCAGCTTAGACATTACTAATGAAAAACTGTTTTTT.

The chain employs TRBV6-6 and TRBJ1-5, with TRBD1 matching 8 bases. Germline trimming cut 6 bases from V and 4 bases from J; bases unmatched to any gene: 8. Per the germline V gene, CDR1 is MNHNY and CDR2 is SVGAGI (reference sequence). The CDR3 contains 15 residues. The CDR3 is CASSAKDRVNQPQHF. The DNA of the CDR3 is TGTGCCAGCAGCGCCAAGGACAGGGTGAATCAGCCCCAGCATTTT.

This rearrangement joins TRBV7-9 to TRBJ2-3, with 11 bases fitting TRBD2. Germline V gene sequence: CDR1 SEHNR, CDR2 FQNEAQ (reference sequence). Losses at the gene ends were 5 bases for V and 0 bases for J; bases not matched to a gene: 4. The CDR3 is 16 residues long. The CDR3 DNA reads TGTGCCAGCAGCGACGGGACTAGCGGAAGCACAGATACGCAGTATTTT. Translated, it gives CASSDGTSGSTDTQYF.

The J gene is TRBJ1-1, the V gene TRBV11-3; D uncertain. CDR3 length equals 14 residues. Germline loops: CDR1 SGHNT, CDR2 YENEEA. The ends were cut back, 0 bases at V and 5 bases at J, with 10 bases in the middle. Here the CDR3 reads CASSLEEGTTEAFF. CDR3 sequence (DNA): TGTGCCAGCAGCTTAGAAGAGGGAACAACTGAAGCTTTCTTT.

The J gene is TRBJ1-1, the V gene TRBV5-6; D unresolved. Germline V gene sequence: CDR1 SGHDT, CDR2 YYEEEE. CDR3 size: 12 residues. V was cut by 1 base and J by 3 bases, with 4 bases left in between. CDR3 loop: CASSLSDTEAFF. The CDR3 DNA reads as TGTGCCAGCAGCTTGAGCGACACTGAAGCTTTCTTT.

CDR3 coding DNA: TGTGCCAGCAGCCAAGATATTCGGACAGCCAATCAGCCCCAGCATTTT. This translates into CASSQDIRTANQPQHF. This chain joins TRBV4-2 and TRBJ1-5; TRBD1 is a possible D gene (6 bases). The CDR3 is made up of 16 amino acids. The germline V gene encodes CDR1 LGHNA and CDR2 YNFKEQ. Trimming shortened V by 0 bases and J by 3 bases, and 12 bases separated the two germline ends.

This chain connects TRBV18 to TRBJ1-2, with D maybe TRBD1 (5 bases). The germline V gene encodes CDR1 KGHSH and CDR2 LQKENI. The germline V and J ends were trimmed by 3 bases and 2 bases, with 7 bases remaining between them. The CDR3 totals 13 residues. In DNA, the CDR3 is TGTGCCAGCTCACCGGCAGGGAACTATGGCTACACCTTC. Amino acids: CASSPAGNYGYTF. The entire variable domain, with the rest obtained from reference TRBV18 and TRBJ1-2, is as follows: NAGVMQNPRHLVRRRGQEARLRCSPMKGHSHVYWYRQLPEEGLKFMVYLQKENIIDESGMPKERFSAEFPKEGPSILRIQQVVRGDSAAYFCASSPAGNYGYTFGSGTRLTVV.

The CDR3 loop reads CASSPTSGSMETQYF. CDR3 nucleotide sequence: TGTGCCAGCTCACCAACTAGCGGCTCGATGGAGACCCAGTACTTC. The rearrangement joins TRBV18 to TRBJ2-5; 8 bases match TRBD2. This CDR3 region has 15 residues. Germline-derived CDR1 and CDR2 are KGHSH and LQKENI. Trimming took 2 bases from V and 5 from J; bases not matched to a gene: 7. Looking up the rest from reference TRBV18 and TRBJ2-5 gives the full variable domain: NAGVMQNPRHLVRRRGQEARLRCSPMKGHSHVYWYRQLPEEGLKFMVYLQKENIIDESGMPKERFSAEFPKEGPSILRIQQVVRGDSAAYFCASSPTSGSMETQYFGPGTRLLVL.

The rearrangement links TRBV25-1 to TRBJ2-7; D might be TRBD1 (5 bases). The CDR3 has 11 residues. The V and J ends lost 8 bases and 12 bases respectively, with 17 bases between them. Germline V CDR1 and CDR2: MGHDK, SYGVNS. The CDR3 coding sequence is TGTGCCAGCGGATTTAAACAGGAAACGTACTTC. Translating it yields CASGFKQETYF.

The chain joins TRBV10-1 to TRBJ2-3; TRBD1 is a possible D gene (6 bases). V was shortened by 8 bases and J by 2 bases, with 17 bases between the two germline ends. This CDR3 has 15 amino acids. The germline V gene has CDR1 WNHNN and CDR2 SYGVQD (reference sequence). The CDR3: CASAVGTHITDTQYF. DNA for the CDR3: TGCGCCAGCGCCGTAGGGACACATATCACAGATACGCAGTATTTT.

CDR3 DNA: TGTGCCTGGAGTGTAGACGGGTACGAGCAGTACTTC. Its protein product is CAWSVDGYEQYF. The chain combines TRBV30 with TRBJ2-7; D is uncertain. CDR1 GTSNPN and CDR2 SVGIG come from the germline V gene (reference sequence). The CDR3 contains 12 residues. V was pared by 0 bases and J by 4 bases, with 7 bases between.

Remarks on this clone: No DNA is shown, since the ends of the CDR3 on it are uncertain; the CDR3 is the one TCRdb lists. V gene TRBV4-1 combines with J gene TRBJ2-5; whether TRBD1, the table's D call, matches the DNA was not checked. Both ends counted, the CDR3 spans 15 residues. Germline V gene sequence: CDR1 MGHRA, CDR2 YSYEKL. The CDR3 region is CASSFLWALQETQYF.

The chain joins TRBV13 to TRBJ2-3, with D unresolved. CDR3 length: 20 residues. The V end was cut by 1 base, the J end by 1 base, with 24 bases between. Germline V CDR1 and CDR2: PRHDT, FYEKMQ (reference sequence). The CDR3 reads CASSLAAGFVVGERTDTQYF. CDR3 coding DNA: TGTGCCAGCAGCTTAGCGGCAGGCTTTGTCGTCGGCGAACGCACAGATACGCAGTATTTT.